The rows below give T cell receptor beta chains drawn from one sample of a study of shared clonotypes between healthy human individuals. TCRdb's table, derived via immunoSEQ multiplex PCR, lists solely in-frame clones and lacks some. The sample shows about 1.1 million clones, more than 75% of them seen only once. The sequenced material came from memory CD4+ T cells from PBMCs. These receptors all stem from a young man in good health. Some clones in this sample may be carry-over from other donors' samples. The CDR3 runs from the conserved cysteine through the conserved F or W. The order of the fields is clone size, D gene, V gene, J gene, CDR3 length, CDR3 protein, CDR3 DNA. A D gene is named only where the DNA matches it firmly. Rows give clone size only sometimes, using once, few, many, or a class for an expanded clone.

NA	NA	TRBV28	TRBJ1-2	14	CASSLVSGADTYTF	TGTGCCAGCAGTTTGGTATCGGGGGCCGACACCTACACCTTC
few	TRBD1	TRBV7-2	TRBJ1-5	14	CASSRDRDNQPQHF	TGTGCCAGCAGCCGTGACAGGGATAACCAGCCCCAGCATTTT
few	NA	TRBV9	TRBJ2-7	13	CASSARRTGEQYF	TGTGCCAGCAGCGCTAGACGGACCGGCGAGCAGTACTTC
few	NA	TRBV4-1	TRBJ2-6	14	CASSYGSGANVLTF	TGCGCCAGCAGCTACGGGTCTGGGGCCAACGTCCTGACTTTC
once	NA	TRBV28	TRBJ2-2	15	CASSLVAPGAGELFF	TGTGCCAGCAGTTTAGTAGCCCCGGGGGCCGGGGAGCTGTTTTTT
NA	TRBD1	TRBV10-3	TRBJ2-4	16	CAISESGGLAKNIQYF	TGTGCCATCAGTGAGTCAGGGGGCCTGGCCAAAAACATTCAGTACTTC
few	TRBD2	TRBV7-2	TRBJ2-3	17	CASSSGQAGGRTDTQYF	TGTGCCAGCAGCTCGGGTCAAGCGGGAGGGCGAACAGATACGCAGTATTTT
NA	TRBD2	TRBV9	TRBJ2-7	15	CASGRGGRASYEQYF	TGTGCCAGCGGACGGGGCGGGAGGGCCTCCTACGAGCAGTACTTC
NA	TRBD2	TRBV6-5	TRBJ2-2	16	CASSYSWRGDTGELFF	TGTGCCAGCAGTTACTCGTGGCGGGGGGACACCGGGGAGCTGTTTTTT
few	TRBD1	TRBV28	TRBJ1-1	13	CASSPGTVTFGFF	TGTGCCAGCAGTCCCGGGACAGTCACTTTTGGTTTCTTT
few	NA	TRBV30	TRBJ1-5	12	CACGGSNQPQHF	TGTGCCTGCGGGGGGAGCAATCAGCCCCAGCATTTT